This T cell receptor (beta chain) was documented in a study of T cell repertoires in cytomegalovirus infection. For the study at large: Recently identified HLA-C-restricted CMV epitopes were used, and well-studied HLA-B-restricted CMV epitopes were used as well. Study-level findings and limits: Totalled public TCR beta family frequency picked out people who carried CMV plus the relevant HLA.

One entry per CDR3 protein results from TCRdb running MiXCR on the reads. The top ten hold more than 13% of the sample, which has about 920,000 distinct CDR3 sequences, roughly 30% seen once. There are a few counts of this clonotype. What it binds is not known. The CDR3 sequence is 15 residues long. V gave up 2 bases and J gave up 4 bases, with 14 bases separating them. Germline V gene sequence: CDR1 MDHEN, CDR2 SYDVKM. The rearrangement joins TRBV28 to TRBJ1-2; D perhaps matches TRBD1 (6 bases). The TCR comes from a human donor in good health (CMV status not recorded). Some clones in this sample may be carry-over from other donors' samples. The sequenced sample was cultured CD8+ T cells from PBMCs, obtained from culture after CMV antigen stimulation. CDR3 in DNA: TGTGCCAGCAGTTTAATCGGGGGGCGGATCTATGGCTACACCTTC. Its translation: CASSLIGGRIYGYTF.